The rows below give T cell receptor beta chains drawn from one sample of a study of T-cell memory formation after mild COVID-19. TCRdb ran MiXCR on the 5' RACE reads and lists one entry per CDR3 protein. The sample contains hundreds of thousands of distinct CDR3 sequences, roughly 22% of which appear only once. Sample: PBMCs or a T cell subset sorted from them (not recorded which). All receptors derive from an adult woman who had mild COVID-19 (a few samples of this study predate the infection). Cell type and time point are not known. CDR3s include the opening cysteine and the closing phenylalanine or tryptophan. The D gene is left open where the match is weak. The size entry is marked missing in some rows and otherwise reads once, few, many or a size class.

TRBV19,TRBJ1-2,.,.,CASRSPDYGYTF,TGTGCCAGTAGATCCCCGGACTATGGCTACACCTTC
TRBV3-1,TRBJ1-2,few,.,CASSQVYISNYGYTF,TGTGCCAGCAGCCAAGTGTACATCTCTAACTATGGCTACACCTTC
TRBV27,TRBJ2-7,many,.,CASKLYTRSLPYEQYF,TGTGCCAGCAAGCTGTATACCAGGAGCCTCCCCTACGAGCAGTACTTC
TRBV24-1,TRBJ2-1,few,.,CATSGKIYNEQFF,TGTGCCACCAGTGGCAAGATTTACAATGAGCAGTTCTTC
TRBV13,TRBJ2-5,few,TRBD2,CASSLIAGVGTKQETQYF,TGTGCCAGCAGCTTAATAGCGGGAGTGGGAACTAAACAAGAGACCCAGTACTTC
TRBV12-3/TRBV12-4,TRBJ2-1,many,.,CASSPTGAGEQFF,TGTGCCAGCAGCCCCACAGGGGCGGGGGAGCAGTTCTTC
TRBV30,TRBJ2-5,.,TRBD1,CAWGRDRGFRETQYF,TGTGCCTGGGGGCGAGACAGGGGGTTTAGGGAGACCCAGTACTTC
TRBV15,TRBJ1-3,few,TRBD1,CATSGNRGGNTIYF,TGTGCCACCAGCGGTAACAGGGGTGGGAACACCATATATTTT
TRBV6-4,TRBJ1-2,.,TRBD1,CASSTGTGPYGYTF,TGTGCCAGCAGCACAGGGACAGGGCCCTATGGCTACACCTTC
TRBV9,TRBJ2-2,few,.,CASSVLRGYTGELFF,TGTGCCAGCAGCGTACTGAGGGGATACACCGGGGAGCTGTTTTTT
TRBV7-9,TRBJ1-2,few,.,CASSPALLYGYTF,TGTGCCAGCAGCCCGGCCCTCCTCTATGGCTACACCTTC
TRBV6-2/TRBV6-3,TRBJ2-1,.,TRBD1,CASFRTGVIQGEQFF,TGTGCCAGCTTTCGGACAGGGGTAATACAAGGGGAGCAGTTCTTC
TRBV12-3/TRBV12-4,TRBJ1-1,few,.,CASSFGSPEAFF,TGTGCCAGCAGTTTTGGGAGTCCAGAAGCTTTCTTT
TRBV12-3/TRBV12-4,TRBJ1-5,.,.,CASSLGSQPQHF,TGTGCCAGCAGTTTGGGGTCCCAGCCCCAGCATTTT
TRBV10-3,TRBJ2-1,few,.,CAIRGQGNEQFF,TGTGCCATCAGAGGGCAGGGGAATGAGCAGTTCTTC
TRBV6-5,TRBJ2-3,.,TRBD2,CASTARRREYTDTQYF,TGTGCCAGCACCGCGAGGAGGCGGGAGTACACAGATACGCAGTATTTT
TRBV15,TRBJ2-7,few,TRBD1,CATSGQGRYEQYF,TGTGCCACCAGTGGACAGGGGCGCTACGAGCAGTACTTC
TRBV5-4,TRBJ2-2,few,TRBD2,CASSLKTGGPAGTGELFF,TGTGCCAGCAGCTTGAAAACGGGGGGGCCCGCCGGGACCGGGGAGCTGTTTTTT
TRBV6-1,TRBJ2-5,few,.,CASNLAVGETQYF,TGTGCCAGCAACTTAGCGGTCGGGGAGACCCAGTACTTC